This paragraph covers one TCR beta chain sequence. The antigen is not known. A read error may account for a junction end that differs from germline. Primers used in a second PCR of about 6 to 12 cycles were a sample-barcoded 5' primer and a J-beta primer mix. Every molecule of cDNA carried a tag from a template-switch adaptor with 12 random nucleotides. MiXCR, run by TCRdb on the 5' RACE reads, gives a single entry per CDR3 protein. Here the sample spans 1.5 million to 2 million distinct CDR3 sequences, 28% being singletons. This entry comes from a study of blood T cells in healthy people across ages. Researchers report isolating at least 6 million PBMCs per sample. Broader study findings: Diversity estimates drawn from one million T cells were deemed underestimates.

CDR1 is MNHEY, CDR2 SVGEGT, per germline. The CDR3 sequence is 14 residues long. The receptor was derived from a woman between 25 and 40 years old in good health. The V call is TRBV6-2 or TRBV6-3, the J call TRBJ2-7; 11 bases line up with TRBD2. The sample taken for sequencing was blood. The CDR3 nucleotides read TGTACCAGCAACCGGGGACTAGCGGCCTACGAGCAGTACTTC. The encoded protein is CTSNRGLAAYEQYF.